The 30 T cell receptor beta chains given below trace back to one sample, sequenced in a study of T cell responses to AZD1222 COVID-19 vaccine. Clones were sequenced by immunoSEQ multiplex PCR, and TCRdb holds only the in-frame ones, with some missing. The table records 130,000 to 150,000 clones, approximately 92% of them present only once. The sequences come from peripheral blood, collected on day 0 of AZD1222 vaccination. Receptor source: an adult in good health.

The chain carries TRBV2 and TRBJ1-1; 7 bases map to TRBD1. The CDR3 sequence is 15 residues long. V trimming: 6 bases; J trimming: 5 bases; junction bases outside the gene matches: 12. Germline CDR1 reads SNHLY; CDR2 reads FYNNEI. This CDR3 reads CASRPQTGIGTEAFF. The CDR3 DNA sequence: TGTGCCAGCAGGCCGCAGACAGGGATTGGTACTGAAGCTTTCTTT.

The chain combines TRBV7-2 with TRBJ1-3, with TRBD1 matching over 8 bases. The CDR3 sequence is 18 residues long. The trim removed 5 bases at V and 10 bases at J, leaving 22 bases unmatched. Germline loops: CDR1 SGHTA, CDR2 FQGNSA. Written as DNA, the CDR3 is TGTGCCAGCAGCACCCATCTGGTTCAGGGGGCCCTCGGTTCGACCATATATTTT. It translates to CASSTHLVQGALGSTIYF.

This sequence joins TRBV6-5 and TRBJ2-1, with D unresolved. The ends were cut back, 0 bases at V and 3 bases at J, with 9 bases in the middle. CDR1 and CDR2 (germline): MNHEY, SVGAGI. The CDR3 loop spans 15 amino acids. The CDR3 protein is CASSYSKTSYNEQFF. The DNA of the CDR3 is TGTGCCAGCAGTTACTCGAAAACCAGCTACAATGAGCAGTTCTTC.

The V and J genes are TRBV7-3 and TRBJ1-6; 8 positions agree with TRBD1. This CDR3 contains 15 residues. Trimming at V came to 0 bases and at J to 10 bases, leaving 5 bases not matched to a gene. The V gene's germline CDR1 is SGHTA and CDR2 FQGTGA. In nucleotides, the CDR3 is TGTGCCAGCAGCTTAACAGCAGGGGGCGAATCACCCCTCCACTTT. Its protein is CASSLTAGGESPLHF.

This clone appeared a single time. The rearrangement joins TRBV6-5 to TRBJ2-2, with a weak D call TRBD2 (5 bases). The V gene lost 8 bases and the J gene lost 2 bases, with 9 bases spanning the gap. There are 13 residues in the CDR3. Germline V gene lookup returns CDR1 MNHEY and CDR2 SVGAGI. The CDR3 loop reads CASGSGNTGELFF. CDR3 DNA: TGTGCCAGCGGGAGTGGTAACACCGGGGAGCTGTTTTTT.

The chain joins TRBV27 to TRBJ1-2; D is undetermined. CDR1 is MNHEY and CDR2 is SMNVEV in the germline V gene (reference sequence). The V gene lost 6 bases and the J gene lost 4 bases, with 18 bases spanning the gap. The CDR3 runs to 15 residues. CDR3 bases: TGTGCCAGCAGGCTGACACTGCAGACCCCCTATGGCTACACCTTC. Protein product: CASRLTLQTPYGYTF.

The sample holds one count of this clone. This chain links TRBV19 with TRBJ2-6; 7 nucleotides match TRBD2. Germline V CDR1 and CDR2: LNHDA, SQIVND (reference sequence). The CDR3 covers 17 residues. V lost 10 bases and J lost 3; bases outside the gene matches: 15. The CDR3 here is CATGGGTRWSGANVLTF. CDR3 sequence (DNA): TGTGCCACTGGGGGAGGGACGAGGTGGAGTGGGGCCAACGTCCTGACTTTC.

V gene TRBV13 combines with J gene TRBJ2-2; maybe TRBD2 (6 bases). Germline CDR1 is PRHDT and CDR2 is FYEKMQ (reference sequence). The CDR3 has 16 amino acids. V shed 4 bases and J shed 0 bases, with 12 bases lying between them. CDR3 protein: CASSYDGGTNTGELFF. The DNA of the CDR3 is TGTGCCAGCAGCTATGATGGCGGGACGAACACCGGGGAGCTGTTTTTT.

The rearrangement links TRBV9 to TRBJ1-2; 9 bases align to TRBD1. The V gene's germline CDR1 is SGDLS and CDR2 YYNGEE. The CDR3 is 15 residues long. V was clipped by 3 bases and J by 2 bases; unmatched bases: 5. For the CDR3, the DNA is TGTGCCAGCAGCGGCCGGGACAGGGCCAACTATGGCTACACCTTC. This translates into CASSGRDRANYGYTF.

This rearrangement joins TRBV5-1 to TRBJ2-5; D might be TRBD1 or TRBD2, each matching 7 bases. The germline V gene encodes CDR1 SGHRS and CDR2 YFSETQ. The V end lost 3 bases, the J end lost 5 bases, and 20 bases lay between the germline ends. This CDR3 region has 16 residues. CDR3 sequence reads: CASSSGGGGHGETQYF. In DNA, the CDR3 is TGCGCCAGCAGCTCCGGGGGAGGGGGCCACGGGGAGACCCAGTACTTC.

A note on this clone: This specimen includes other DNA sequences encoding the same CDR3. The chain links TRBV28 to TRBJ1-1; D not resolved. Germline CDR1 and CDR2: MDHEN and SYDVKM. Trimming left V 5 bases short and J 0 bases short, with 7 bases between. The CDR3 is 13 amino acids. CDR3 loop: CASSLSLNTEAFF. The CDR3 DNA sequence: TGTGCCAGCAGTCTGAGCCTGAACACTGAAGCTTTCTTT.

This chain connects TRBV3-1 (or the pseudogene TRBV3-2) to TRBJ2-1; D gene uncertain. Germline lookup yields CDR1 LGHDT and CDR2 YNNKEL (reference sequence). The CDR3 has 12 amino acids. Trimming took 1 base from V and 6 from J, leaving 4 bases between them. The CDR3 spells CASSQVRNEQFF. The CDR3 DNA follows: TGTGCCAGCAGCCAAGTGCGCAATGAGCAGTTCTTC.

This clone showed up just a few times. The CDR3 is CASSSGPLGQWIGYTF. The CDR3 nucleotides are TGTGCCAGTAGTTCTGGACCTTTGGGACAATGGATTGGCTACACCTTC. The J gene is TRBJ1-2, the V gene TRBV19; D perhaps matches TRBD1 (6 bases). From germline, CDR1 is LNHDA and CDR2 SQIVND (reference sequence). V was cut by 5 bases and J by 7 bases, with 23 bases left in between. CDR3 length equals 16 residues. Supplemented by reference TRBV19 and TRBJ1-2, the full variable domain reads DGGITQSPKYLFRKEGQNVTLSCEQNLNHDAMYWYRQDPGQGLRLIYYSQIVNDFQKGDIAEGYSVSREKKESFPLTVTSAQKNPTAFYLCASSSGPLGQWIGYTFGSGTRLTVV.

The rearrangement uses TRBV6-4 and TRBJ2-1; 9 nucleotides line up with TRBD2. This CDR3 comprises 16 residues. Germline V CDR1 and CDR2: MRHNA, SNTAGT. J gave up 6 bases and V 0 bases, and 6 bases lay outside the gene matches. The CDR3 reads CASSDSEAGGPNEQFF. CDR3 nucleotides: TGTGCCAGCAGTGACTCCGAGGCGGGGGGGCCCAATGAGCAGTTCTTC.

The chain employs TRBV7-9 and TRBJ1-4; D ambiguous. Germline V gene data show CDR1 as SEHNR and CDR2 as FQNEAQ (reference sequence). Between the trimmed V and J ends, which lost 0 bases and 0 bases, there was a span of 17 bases. The CDR3 is made up of 19 amino acids. CDR3 nucleotides: TGTGCCAGCAGCTTAGCGGCCGGGAGGGCCCTTGCAACTAATGAAAAACTGTTTTTT. Residues: CASSLAAGRALATNEKLFF.

The V and J genes are TRBV6-5 and TRBJ1-4; 8 bases are shared with TRBD1. Per germline, CDR1 MNHEY and CDR2 SVGAGI. This CDR3 is 13 amino acids long. V shed 6 bases, J shed 12 bases, and the junction held 9 bases outside the gene matches. This chain's CDR3 is CASSPDRGVQLFF. CDR3 coding DNA: TGTGCCAGCAGCCCAGACAGGGGCGTGCAACTGTTTTTT.

The gene calls are TRBV13 and TRBJ1-2; no clear D gene. The CDR3 runs 18 residues. CDR1 PRHDT and CDR2 FYEKMQ come from the germline V gene (reference sequence). V shed 3 bases and J shed 1 base, with 21 bases lying between them. The CDR3 sequence: CASSLPVSGYLSNYGYTF. The CDR3 DNA reads TGTGCCAGCAGCTTGCCCGTTTCGGGGTACTTGAGTAACTATGGCTACACCTTC.

This chain uses TRBV5-6 with TRBJ2-6; D is unclear. This CDR3 region has 15 residues. Germline loops: CDR1 SGHDT, CDR2 YYEEEE. Trimming cost V 0 bases and J 0 bases, with 4 bases left between them. The CDR3 reads CASSLATSGANVLTF. CDR3 bases: TGTGCCAGCAGCTTGGCCACCTCTGGGGCCAACGTCCTGACTTTC.

The V and J genes are TRBV7-2 and TRBJ1-3; TRBD1 might be the D (6 bases). V lost 5 bases to trimming and J lost 4 bases, with 18 bases between them. The CDR3 has 16 residues. Per germline, CDR1 SGHTA and CDR2 FQGNSA. CDR3: CASSPNRAGEGNTIYF. CDR3 sequence (DNA): TGTGCCAGCAGCCCGAATCGGGCAGGGGAAGGAAACACCATATATTTT.

V is TRBV10-1 and J is TRBJ1-4; D is possibly TRBD1 (5 bases). The V end was cut by 10 bases, the J end by 5 bases, with 14 bases between. CDR1 and CDR2 from the germline V gene are WNHNN and SYGVQD (reference sequence). CDR3 size: 13 residues. The CDR3 DNA reads as TGCGCCACCTCGCCGGGGGGAAATGAAAAACTGTTTTTT. As protein: CATSPGGNEKLFF.

This clone was detected a few times. The chain is built from TRBV18 and TRBJ1-5, with 8 bases identical to TRBD1. The length of the CDR3 is 15 residues. The germline gives CDR1 KGHSH, CDR2 LQKENI. V lost 1 base, J lost 9 bases, and 8 bases stayed unmatched. In DNA, the CDR3 is TGTGCCAGCTCACCACTTGGGACAGGAGGGCGGCCCCAGCATTTT. This encodes CASSPLGTGGRPQHF.

The V gene is TRBV11-1, the J gene TRBJ1-5; 8 bases align to TRBD1. This CDR3 is built from 16 residues. V was pared by 3 bases and J by 2 bases, with 6 bases of the junction left unmatched. Germline CDR1 is SGHAT and CDR2 is FQDESV (reference sequence). This CDR3 reads CASSFGQGWGNQPQHF. The CDR3 DNA sequence: TGTGCCAGCAGCTTCGGACAGGGATGGGGCAATCAGCCCCAGCATTTT. Complete variable domain (other parts from reference TRBV11-1 and TRBJ1-5): EAEVAQSPRYKITEKSQAVAFWCDPISGHATLYWYRQILGQGPELLVQFQDESVVDDSQLPKDRFSAERLKGVDSTLKIQPAELGDSAMYLCASSFGQGWGNQPQHFGDGTRLSIL.

CDR3 protein: CSASLGTGGSPLHF. In DNA form, the CDR3 reads TGCAGTGCTAGTTTGGGGACAGGAGGTTCACCCCTCCACTTT. This chain links TRBV20-1 with TRBJ1-6; 8 nucleotides agree with TRBD1. J lost 9 bases, V lost 3 bases, and 7 bases had no gene match. The CDR3 is 14 amino acids. Germline CDR1 and CDR2: DFQATT and SNEGSKA (reference sequence).

This clone was seen a handful of times. The chain has TRBV28 and TRBJ2-7; 8 positions agree with TRBD2. This CDR3 is 18 amino acids long. Germline trimming cut 5 bases from V and 2 bases from J; bases unmatched to any gene: 17. Germline V lookup: CDR1 MDHEN, CDR2 SYDVKM. The CDR3 bases are TGTGCCAGCAGTCTTCCTCTGAGGATAGCGGGATTAACCTACGAGCAGTACTTC. This sequence encodes CASSLPLRIAGLTYEQYF.

V gene TRBV7-9 combines with J gene TRBJ1-5, with TRBD1 matching 10 bases. This CDR3 spans 17 amino acids. Looked up from germline, CDR1 is SEHNR and CDR2 is FQNEAQ (reference sequence). V shed 0 bases and J 7 bases; nucleotides not matched to a gene: 9. In DNA, the CDR3 is TGTGCCAGCAGCTTAGCCCCAGGCATGGGACAGGGGCAGCCCCAGCATTTT. Its translation: CASSLAPGMGQGQPQHF. The variable domain in full, completed from reference TRBV7-9 and TRBJ1-5, reads DTGVSQNPRHKITKRGQNVTFRCDPISEHNRLYWYRQTLGQGPEFLTYFQNEAQLEKSRLLSDRFSAERPKGSFSTLEIQRTEQGDSAMYLCASSLAPGMGQGQPQHFGDGTRLSIL.

The gene calls are TRBV5-4 and TRBJ1-3; D unresolved. Germline loops: CDR1 SGHNT, CDR2 YYREEE (reference sequence). The CDR3 is 14 residues long. V shed 0 bases and J shed 4 bases, with 8 bases lying between them. CDR3 DNA: TGTGCCAGCAGCTTGGTATCAGAGGGAAACACCATATATTTT. Amino acids: CASSLVSEGNTIYF.

The V gene is TRBV9, the J gene TRBJ2-7; D is unclear. From germline, CDR1 is SGDLS and CDR2 YYNGEE. The CDR3 covers 11 residues. V was trimmed by 7 bases and J by 0 bases, leaving 5 bases between them. The CDR3 here is CASSSSYEQYF. The CDR3 region has the DNA TGTGCCAGCTCCAGCTCCTACGAGCAGTACTTC. Full variable domain (missing parts from reference TRBV9 and TRBJ2-7): DSGVTQTPKHLITATGQRVTLRCSPRSGDLSVYWYQQSLDQGLQFLIQYYNGEERAKGNILERFSAQQFPDLHSELNLSSLELGDSALYFCASSSSYEQYFGPGTRLTVT.

The chain uses TRBV9 and TRBJ2-1; a possible D gene is TRBD1 (5 bases). Trimming cost V 6 bases and J 9 bases, with 13 bases left between them. The length of the CDR3 is 12 residues. Germline V gene data show CDR1 as SGDLS and CDR2 as YYNGEE. This chain's CDR3 is CASNIGVGEQFF. In nucleotides, the CDR3 is TGTGCCAGCAACATAGGGGTGGGTGAGCAGTTCTTC.

The chain couples TRBV11-2 to TRBJ2-1, with 13 positions matching TRBD2. The CDR3 runs to 19 residues. Germline CDR1 SGHAT, CDR2 FQNNGV. V was clipped by 2 bases and J by 0 bases; unmatched bases: 7. DNA of the CDR3: TGTGCCAGCAGCTTAATTGGGACTAGCGGGAATCCCTCCTACAATGAGCAGTTCTTC. Encoded protein: CASSLIGTSGNPSYNEQFF.

Written as DNA, the CDR3 is TGCGCCAGCAGTGAGTATGGGACAGAGAACATTCAGTACTTC. Protein sequence: CASSEYGTENIQYF. The chain has TRBV10-1 and TRBJ2-4, with 7 bases lining up with TRBD1. The CDR3 has 14 amino acids. Looked up from germline, CDR1 is WNHNN and CDR2 is SYGVQD (reference sequence). V lost 1 base and J lost 7; bases outside the gene matches: 4.